A selection of T cell receptor beta chains follows, all from one sample in a study of shared clonotypes between healthy human individuals. Profiled with immunoSEQ multiplex PCR; TCRdb holds only in-frame clones, not every one. The sample lists roughly 640,000 clones; less than 98% were seen once. The sample comprised naive CD4+ T cells sorted from blood. Receptors originate from a woman aged 25 to 39 in good health. CDR3s include the opening cysteine and the closing phenylalanine or tryptophan. The order of the fields is J gene, clone size, V gene, CDR3 protein. For some rows the clone size is stated as once, few or many, or as a class when expanded; others skip it.

>TRBJ2-7|.|TRBV6-1
CASSVSRTPRYEQYF
>TRBJ1-4|.|TRBV5-1
CASTPTGITEKLFF
>TRBJ1-1|.|TRBV2
CASSRDQRGQTSNTEAFF
>TRBJ2-3|.|TRBV5-1
CASSLRLAEGNTQYF
>TRBJ2-3|.|TRBV5-1
CASSPWAGDTDTQYF
>TRBJ2-2|.|TRBV10-3
CAISVGAANTGELFF
>TRBJ2-7|.|TRBV9
CASSVAPGTPYEQYF
>TRBJ2-7|.|TRBV10-1
CASSEVTEQYF
>TRBJ2-3|once|TRBV5-1
CATRTTSGYADTQYF
>TRBJ2-3|.|TRBV28
CASSLYRKGTDTQYF
>TRBJ2-7|.|TRBV18
CASSPGIHYEQYF
>TRBJ2-7|once|TRBV10-3
CATLPEGNYEQYF
>TRBJ2-5|.|TRBV27
CASRDLFGTQYF
>TRBJ2-1|.|TRBV10-3
CAISSTGGNEQFF
>TRBJ2-5|.|TRBV18
CASSPPGSQETQYF
>TRBJ2-7|.|TRBV25-1
CASSESGSGRDHEQYF
>TRBJ2-3|.|TRBV19
CATRDGFGPDTQYF
>TRBJ1-2|.|TRBV5-6
CASSPGDYGYTF
>TRBJ1-1|.|TRBV28
CASSLSTAMNTEAFF
>TRBJ2-1|.|TRBV6-5
CASSAQGAKVNEQFF
>TRBJ2-1|.|TRBV28
CASSLGGLGGHEQFF
>TRBJ2-7|.|TRBV10-3
CAISEIPSGNTPYEQYF
>.|.|TRBV28
CASSLTQGATYEQYF
>TRBJ1-5|.|TRBV6-6
CASSYSTKPQYQPQHF